Sequencing of this T cell receptor beta chain was carried out in a study of blood T cell repertoires in COVID-19. The V gene lost 3 bases and the J gene lost 8 bases, with 14 bases spanning the gap. Germline CDR1 is SEHNR and CDR2 is FQNEAQ (reference sequence). There are 15 residues in the CDR3. Methods used by the authors: Nucleated cell number was recorded as an estimate derived from reference gene primer amplification. TCRdb keeps only in-frame clones here, not all; method: immunoSEQ multiplex PCR. The DNA was the basis for D and trimming; V, J and clone size are from that table. Seen here are over 250,000 clones, around 86% observed once, and the top ten hold 2.2%.

Source material: peripheral blood. The chain employs TRBV7-9 and TRBJ1-6, with D perhaps matching TRBD1 (5 bases). The sequence came from a man in his fifties or sixties with acute or convalescent COVID-19. The CDR3 here is CASSFGHRMDSPLHF. Here the CDR3 DNA reads TGTGCCAGCAGCTTCGGACACCGGATGGATTCACCCCTCCACTTT.